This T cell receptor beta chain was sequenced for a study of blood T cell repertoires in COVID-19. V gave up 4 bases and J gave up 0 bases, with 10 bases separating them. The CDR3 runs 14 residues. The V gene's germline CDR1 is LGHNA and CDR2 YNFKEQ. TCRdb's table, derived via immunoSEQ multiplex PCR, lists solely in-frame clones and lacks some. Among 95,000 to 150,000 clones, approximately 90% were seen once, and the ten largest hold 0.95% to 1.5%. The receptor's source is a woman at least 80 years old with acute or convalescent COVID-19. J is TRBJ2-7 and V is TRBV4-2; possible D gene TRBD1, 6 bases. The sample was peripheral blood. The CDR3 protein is CASSRRGASYEQYF. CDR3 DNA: TGTGCCAGCAGCCGCAGGGGAGCCTCCTACGAGCAGTACTTC.